This TCR beta chain derives from a study of spatial heterogeneity in lung cancer. Looking at the study overall: Detected beta-chain sequences consistently exceeded alpha-chain sequences. Every unique TCR and UMI combination, on average, appeared more than ten times in raw reads.

Each TCR cDNA molecule carried a unique molecular identifier. From the 5' RACE reads, TCRdb called clonotypes with MiXCR, one entry per CDR3 protein. The table lists 6,900 or so distinct CDR3 sequences, approximately 3.9% of them singletons. The CDR3 consists of 16 residues. Per germline, CDR1 SGHTA and CDR2 FQGNSA. V gave up 5 bases and J gave up 0 bases, with 14 bases separating them. Time point described: sample taken at primary tumor resection. In each case, whole RNA from tumor, nontumor lung or frozen PBMC was sequenced unsorted. 72 TRACERx patients with early, untreated non-small cell lung cancer donated samples. In its sample, this clonotype ranks as medium-sized.

Material: normal lung tissue next to the tumor, obtained at surgery. The J gene is TRBJ2-1, the V gene TRBV7-2, with D perhaps matching TRBD2 (6 bases). The sequence was obtained from a female donor with early-stage non-small cell lung cancer. The CDR3 region has the DNA TGTGCCAGCAGCCTTATAGCGGCGAGCTCCTACAATGAGCAGTTCTTC. It codes for CASSLIAASSYNEQFF.